The clone carrying this T cell receptor (beta chain) was seen a few times. The authors extracted RNA and reverse transcribed it into cDNA as the sequencing template. Here immunoSEQ multiplex PCR was the method, and the copy in TCRdb shows in-frame clones only, minus some. The sample lists some 170,000 clones; about three fifths were seen once. Treatment of the sample: oral pan-JAK inhibitor, 5-10 mg twice daily. These data originate in a study of CD8+ T cells in alopecia areata. CDR3 length equals 11 residues. CDR1 and CDR2 (germline): GTSNPN, SVGIG (reference sequence). Trimming took 0 bases from V and 4 from J, leaving 3 bases between them.

This receptor was identified in a human donor with alopecia areata. The genes are TRBV30 and TRBJ1-1; D is unresolved. Material: CD4+ T cells sorted from blood, obtained between weeks 55 and 65, from a patient treated with tofacitinib. As DNA, the CDR3 is TGTGCCTGGAGTGTCTTCACTGAAGCTTTCTTT. This encodes CAWSVFTEAFF. Full variable domain (remainder filled in from reference TRBV30 and TRBJ1-1): SQTIHQWPATLVQPVGSPLSLECTVEGTSNPNLYWYRQAAGRGLQLLFYSVGIGQISSEVPQNLSASRPQDRQFILSSKKLLLSDSGFYLCAWSVFTEAFFGQGTRLTVV.